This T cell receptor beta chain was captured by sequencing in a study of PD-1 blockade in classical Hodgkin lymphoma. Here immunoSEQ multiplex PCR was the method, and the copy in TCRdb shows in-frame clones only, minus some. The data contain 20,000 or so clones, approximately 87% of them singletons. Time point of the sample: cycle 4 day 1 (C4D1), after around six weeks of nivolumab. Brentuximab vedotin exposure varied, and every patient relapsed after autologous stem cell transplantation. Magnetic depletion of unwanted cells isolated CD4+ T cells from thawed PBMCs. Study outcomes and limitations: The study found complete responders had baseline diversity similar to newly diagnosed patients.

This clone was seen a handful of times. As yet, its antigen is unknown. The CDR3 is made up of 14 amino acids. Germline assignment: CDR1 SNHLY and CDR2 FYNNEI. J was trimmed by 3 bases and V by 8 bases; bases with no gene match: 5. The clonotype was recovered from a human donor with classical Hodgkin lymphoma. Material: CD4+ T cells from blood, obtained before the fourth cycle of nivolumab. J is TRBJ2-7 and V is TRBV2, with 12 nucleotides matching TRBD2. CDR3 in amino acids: CASGVLAGGYEQYF. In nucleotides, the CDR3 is TGTGCCAGCGGGGTACTAGCGGGAGGCTACGAGCAGTACTTC.